These 18 T cell receptor beta chains came from one sample sequenced in a study of T cells expressing NK-cell markers. TCRdb re-analyzed the 5' RACE reads; it lists each CDR3 protein once, without DNA. Its clone listing holds about 550,000 distinct CDR3 sequences. The sample consisted of blood T cells: a sorted CD56 or NKG2C T cell subset, CD4+ or CD8+ T cells, or bulk PBMC T cells (not recorded which). These TCRs come from a man younger than 30 in good health.

V and J are TRBV7-8 and TRBJ1-6. CDR3 length: 19 amino acids. Germline loops: CDR1 SGHVS, CDR2 FQNEAQ. CDR3 sequence: CASSLEVNDFSSYNSPLHF.

The J gene is TRBJ2-3, the V gene TRBV27; the TCRdb call, TRBD2, lacks DNA for checking. In germline, CDR1 is MNHEY, CDR2 SMNVEV (reference sequence). The CDR3 is 19 amino acids. CDR3: CASSFKLPHTGRGPDTQYF.

The chain carries TRBV24-1 and TRBJ1-1. CDR3 length: 13 residues. CDR1 is KGHDR, CDR2 SFDVKD, per germline. CDR3: CAIHASGTTEAFF.

The chain has TRBV12-3 or TRBV12-4 and TRBJ1-2; TCRdb returns TRBD1, unconfirmable since there is no DNA. The CDR3 loop spans 15 amino acids. This CDR3 reads CASSFLNDDREGYTF.

The V call is TRBV29-1, the J call TRBJ1-2; checking the TCRdb D call of TRBD1 is not possible without DNA. Germline lookup yields CDR1 SQVTM and CDR2 ANQGSEA. The length of the CDR3 is 14 residues. The CDR3 loop reads CSVEGLDRGGGYTF.

The chain uses TRBV20-1 and TRBJ1-4. The CDR3 contains 16 residues. Germline V lookup: CDR1 DFQATT, CDR2 SNEGSKA (reference sequence). The CDR3 protein is CSARAYDTATNEKLFF.

The rearrangement uses TRBV7-6 and TRBJ2-5; TCRdb's D call, TRBD1, is unchecked because there is no DNA. The CDR3 spans 15 residues. Per the germline V gene, CDR1 is SGHVS and CDR2 is FNYEAQ. The CDR3 is CASSLVGTGKETQYF.

The V gene is TRBV12-3 or TRBV12-4, the J gene TRBJ1-1; TCRdb's D call of TRBD1 is untestable without DNA. CDR3 length equals 14 residues. The CDR3: CASSLWSGTGEAFF.

V and J are TRBV6-1 and TRBJ2-1; TCRdb proposes TRBD2, but this gene call is untestable without DNA. The germline gives CDR1 MNHNS, CDR2 SASEGT. CDR3 length: 15 residues. CDR3 amino acids: CASTPSELGRYEQFF.

The chain employs TRBV20-1 and TRBJ2-5; TCRdb proposes TRBD2, but this gene call is untestable without DNA. Germline V gene data show CDR1 as DFQATT and CDR2 as SNEGSKA (reference sequence). The CDR3 has 16 residues. CDR3 loop: CSASGIGVGSGETQYF.

This sequence joins TRBV11-2 and TRBJ2-3; the TCRdb call, TRBD1, lacks DNA for checking. Germline loops: CDR1 SGHAT, CDR2 FQNNGV. CDR3 length: 15 amino acids. CDR3 residues: CASIAGIRRTDTQYF.

The V gene is TRBV6-2 or TRBV6-3, the J gene TRBJ2-7; the TRBD2 assignment by TCRdb is unverifiable without DNA. The CDR3 consists of 14 residues. Germline loops: CDR1 MNHEY, CDR2 SVGEGT. The CDR3 reads CASRTSGSAYEQYF.

V is TRBV6-5 and J is TRBJ2-1. The CDR3 length is 15 residues. Germline-derived CDR1 and CDR2 are MNHEY and SVGAGI. The CDR3: CASSYSTGRINEQFF.

This rearrangement joins TRBV5-6 to TRBJ2-1; TCRdb calls TRBD1, which cannot be checked without DNA. Per germline, CDR1 SGHDT and CDR2 YYEEEE. This CDR3 is built from 16 residues. CDR3: CASSPIGQGTYNEQFF.

The J gene is TRBJ1-2, the V gene TRBV12-3 or TRBV12-4; there is no DNA to check the TCRdb D call of TRBD1. CDR3 size: 15 residues. The CDR3 loop is CASSLGAGGDYGYTF.

The V gene is TRBV5-1, the J gene TRBJ2-6; with no DNA, the TCRdb D assignment of TRBD1 cannot be verified. Germline CDR1 SGHRS, CDR2 YFSETQ. CDR3 length equals 18 residues. The CDR3: CASSFGWDGDTGANVLTF.

This chain links TRBV9 with TRBJ2-5; with no DNA, the TCRdb D assignment of TRBD2 cannot be verified. Germline CDR1 is SGDLS and CDR2 is YYNGEE. This CDR3 has 15 residues. This CDR3 is CASSTVGTARETQYF. The full variable domain, in which reference TRBV9 and TRBJ2-5 provide the parts outside the CDR3, is DSGVTQTPKHLITATGQRVTLRCSPRSGDLSVYWYQQSLDQGLQFLIQYYNGEERAKGNILERFSAQQFPDLHSELNLSSLELGDSALYFCASSTVGTARETQYFGPGTRLLVL.

This rearrangement joins TRBV12-3 or TRBV12-4 to TRBJ2-3; TCRdb's D call of TRBD1 is untestable without DNA. This CDR3 comprises 13 residues. The CDR3 here is CASTPYFPDTQYF.